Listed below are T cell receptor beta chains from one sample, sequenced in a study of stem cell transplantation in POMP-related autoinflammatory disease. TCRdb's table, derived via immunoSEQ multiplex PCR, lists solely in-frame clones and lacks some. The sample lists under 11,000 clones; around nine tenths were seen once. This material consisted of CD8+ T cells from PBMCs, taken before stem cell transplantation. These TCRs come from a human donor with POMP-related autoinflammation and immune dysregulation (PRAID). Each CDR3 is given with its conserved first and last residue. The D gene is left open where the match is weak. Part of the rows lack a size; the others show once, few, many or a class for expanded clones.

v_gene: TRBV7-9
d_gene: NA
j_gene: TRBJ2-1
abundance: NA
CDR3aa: CASSLVRREQFF
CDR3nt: TGTGCCAGCAGCTTAGTACGGCGGGAGCAGTTCTTC

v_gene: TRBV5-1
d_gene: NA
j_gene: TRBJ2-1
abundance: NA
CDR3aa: CASSLRGAIYNEQFF
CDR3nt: TGCGCCAGCAGCTTAAGGGGCGCGATCTACAATGAGCAGTTCTTC

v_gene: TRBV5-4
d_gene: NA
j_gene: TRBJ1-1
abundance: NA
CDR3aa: CASTPGGNTEAFF
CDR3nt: TGTGCCAGCACCCCGGGGGGGAACACTGAAGCTTTCTTT

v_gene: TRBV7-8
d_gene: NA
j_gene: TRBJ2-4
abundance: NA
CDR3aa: CASSLLDGADIQYF
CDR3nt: TGTGCCAGCAGCTTATTAGATGGTGCGGACATTCAGTACTTC

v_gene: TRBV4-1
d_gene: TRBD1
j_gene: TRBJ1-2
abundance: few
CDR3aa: CASSQDTRTGNYGYTF
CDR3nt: TGCGCCAGCAGCCAAGATACGCGGACAGGGAACTATGGCTACACCTTC

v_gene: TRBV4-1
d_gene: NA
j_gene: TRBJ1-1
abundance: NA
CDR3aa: CASSQGNMNTEAFF
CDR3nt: TGCGCCAGCAGCCAAGGCAATATGAACACTGAAGCTTTCTTT

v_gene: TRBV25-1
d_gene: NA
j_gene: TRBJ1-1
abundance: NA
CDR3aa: CASSEWGRTEAFF
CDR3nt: TGTGCCAGCAGTGAATGGGGGCGCACTGAAGCTTTCTTT

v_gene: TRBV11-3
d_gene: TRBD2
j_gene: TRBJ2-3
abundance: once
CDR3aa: CASSYPIAGGTDTQYF
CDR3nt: TGTGCCAGCAGCTACCCCATAGCGGGGGGCACAGATACGCAGTATTTT

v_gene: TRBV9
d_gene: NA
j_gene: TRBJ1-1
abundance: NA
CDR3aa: CASSPWEGTEAFF
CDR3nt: TGTGCCAGCAGCCCTTGGGAGGGCACTGAAGCTTTCTTT

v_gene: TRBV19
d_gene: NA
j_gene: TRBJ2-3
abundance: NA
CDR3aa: CASSIWVKDTQYF
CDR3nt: TGTGCCAGTAGTATCTGGGTCAAAGATACGCAGTATTTT

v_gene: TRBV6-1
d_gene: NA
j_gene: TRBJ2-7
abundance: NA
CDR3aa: CASSITRTNEQYF
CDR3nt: TGTGCCAGCAGCATTACGAGGACGAACGAGCAGTACTTC

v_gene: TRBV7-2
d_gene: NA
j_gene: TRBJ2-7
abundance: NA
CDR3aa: CASSLGWDLKYEQYF
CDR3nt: TGTGCCAGCAGCTTAGGGTGGGATTTAAAATACGAGCAGTACTTC

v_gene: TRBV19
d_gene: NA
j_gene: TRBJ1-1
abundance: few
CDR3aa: CASSIPGEAFF
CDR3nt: TGTGCCAGTAGTATCCCAGGGGAAGCTTTCTTT

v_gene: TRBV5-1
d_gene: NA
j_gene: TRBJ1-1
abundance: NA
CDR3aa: CASSQWRDGTEAFF
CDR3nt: TGCGCCAGCAGCCAATGGAGGGACGGAACAGAAGCTTTCTTT

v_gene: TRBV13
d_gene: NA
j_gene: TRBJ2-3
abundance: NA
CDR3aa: CASSLGIAGATDTQYF
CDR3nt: TGTGCCAGCAGCTTAGGCATTGCGGGGGCCACAGATACGCAGTATTTT

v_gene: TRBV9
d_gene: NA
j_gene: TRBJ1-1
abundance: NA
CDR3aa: CASSSTGGTEAFF
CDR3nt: TGTGCCAGCAGCTCGACAGGAGGGACTGAAGCTTTCTTT

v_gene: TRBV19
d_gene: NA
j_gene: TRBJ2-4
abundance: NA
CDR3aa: CASSIEQNIQYF
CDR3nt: TGTGCCAGTAGTATAGAACAAAACATTCAGTACTTC

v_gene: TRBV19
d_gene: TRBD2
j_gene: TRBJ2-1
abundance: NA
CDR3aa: CASSGGAYEQFF
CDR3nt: TGTGCCAGTAGCGGGGGGGCTTATGAGCAGTTCTTC

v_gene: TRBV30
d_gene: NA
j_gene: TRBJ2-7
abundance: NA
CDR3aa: CAWSGEYEQYF
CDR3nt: TGTGCCTGGAGCGGGGAGTACGAGCAGTACTTC

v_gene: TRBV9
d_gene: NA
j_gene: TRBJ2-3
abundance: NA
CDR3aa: CASSPPGRGTDTQYF
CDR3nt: TGTGCCAGCAGCCCTCCCGGGCGGGGCACAGATACGCAGTATTTT

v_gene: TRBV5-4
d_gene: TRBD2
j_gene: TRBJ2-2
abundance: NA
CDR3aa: CASSLGLAGGTGELFF
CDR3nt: TGTGCCAGCAGCTTGGGGCTAGCGGGGGGCACCGGGGAGCTGTTTTTT

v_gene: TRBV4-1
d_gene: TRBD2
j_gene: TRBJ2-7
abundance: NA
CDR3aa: CASSPTSGGGLNEQYF
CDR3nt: TGCGCCAGCAGCCCGACTAGCGGGGGGGGTCTAAACGAGCAGTACTTC

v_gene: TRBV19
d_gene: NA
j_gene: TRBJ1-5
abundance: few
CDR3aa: CASSSAGSNQPQHF
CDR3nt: TGTGCCAGTAGTTCCGCAGGGAGCAATCAGCCCCAGCATTTT

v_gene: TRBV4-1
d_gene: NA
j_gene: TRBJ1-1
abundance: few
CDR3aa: CASSRFVMGNTEAFF
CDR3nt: TGCGCCAGCAGCCGATTTGTAATGGGGAACACTGAAGCTTTCTTT

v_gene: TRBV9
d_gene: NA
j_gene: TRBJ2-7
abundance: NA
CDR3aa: CASSVGSGLLEQYF
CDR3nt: TGTGCCAGCAGCGTAGGGAGCGGCCTACTTGAGCAGTACTTC

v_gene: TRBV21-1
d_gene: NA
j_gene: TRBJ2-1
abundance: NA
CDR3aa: CATTGSSGTQISNNEQFF
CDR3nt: TGTGCCACCACGGGTAGTTCGGGGACCCAGATATCCAACAATGAGCAGTTCTTC

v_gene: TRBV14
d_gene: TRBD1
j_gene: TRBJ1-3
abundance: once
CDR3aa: CASSQDWTGSWGNTIYF
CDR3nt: TGTGCCAGCAGCCAAGACTGGACAGGGAGTTGGGGAAACACCATATATTTT

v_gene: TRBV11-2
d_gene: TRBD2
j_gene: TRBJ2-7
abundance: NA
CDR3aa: CASSFGSGLAGVEQYF
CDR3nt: TGTGCCAGCAGCTTTGGCTCAGGCCTAGCGGGAGTCGAGCAGTACTTC

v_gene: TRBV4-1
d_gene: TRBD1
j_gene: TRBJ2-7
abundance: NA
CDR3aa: CASSQGFIQGVTSEQYF
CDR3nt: TGCGCCAGCAGCCAAGGATTCATACAGGGGGTGACCTCCGAGCAGTACTTC

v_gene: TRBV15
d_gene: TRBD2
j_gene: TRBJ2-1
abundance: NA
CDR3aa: CATSWAGEYNEQFF
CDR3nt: TGTGCCACCAGCTGGGCGGGGGAATACAATGAGCAGTTCTTC

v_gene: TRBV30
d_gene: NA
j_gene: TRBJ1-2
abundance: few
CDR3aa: CAWADAGLGYTF
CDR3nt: TGTGCCTGGGCCGACGCGGGGCTAGGCTACACCTTC

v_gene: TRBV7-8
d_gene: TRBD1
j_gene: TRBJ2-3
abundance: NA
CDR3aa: CASSSYPDRGTDTQYF
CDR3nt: TGTGCCAGCAGCTCCTACCCGGACAGGGGCACAGATACGCAGTATTTT

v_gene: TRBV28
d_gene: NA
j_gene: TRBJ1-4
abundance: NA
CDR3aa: CASSFSGRDEKLFF
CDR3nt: TGTGCCAGCAGTTTTTCGGGGCGGGATGAAAAACTGTTTTTT